The clone carrying this T cell receptor (beta chain) appeared a single time. These data are taken from a study of cytotoxic CD8 clonotypes in ibrutinib-treated CLL. Generated by immunoSEQ multiplex PCR, the TCRdb table keeps only in-frame clones and is missing some. The data hold about 49,000 clones, with 69% observed a single time. Trimming cost V 7 bases and J 1 base; bases outside gene matches: 9. CDR1 and CDR2 from the germline V gene are MDHEN and SYDVKM. The CDR3 has 15 amino acids. This chain joins TRBV28 and TRBJ1-1; 7 positions agree with TRBD1. The sample was PBMCs, taken after 12 months of ibrutinib treatment. The sequence derives from a human donor with chronic lymphocytic leukemia. CDR3 DNA: TGTGCCAGCATGCCAGGGGGGCGTTGGAACACTGAAGCTTTCTTT. Protein: CASMPGGRWNTEAFF. Supplemented by reference TRBV28 and TRBJ1-1, the full variable domain reads DVKVTQSSRYLVKRTGEKVFLECVQDMDHENMFWYRQDPGLGLRLIYFSYDVKMKEKGDIPEGYSVSREKKERFSLILESASTNQTSMYLCASMPGGRWNTEAFFGQGTRLTVV.